This entry lists 21 T cell receptor beta chains sequenced from one sample in a study of shared clonotypes between healthy human individuals. The assay was immunoSEQ multiplex PCR, and TCRdb's table has in-frame clones only and misses some. The table shows a few million clones, with 85% to 95% occurring only once. Sequences were obtained from naive CD4+ T cells from PBMCs. Subset given: CD45RA+ positively selected. The receptors were sampled from a man aged 18 to 30 in good health. Some clones in this sample may be carry-over from other donors' samples.

This chain links TRBV28 with TRBJ2-7; TRBD1 matches at 8 bases. This CDR3 contains 17 residues. V was clipped by 5 bases and J by 1 base; unmatched bases: 13. Per the germline V gene, CDR1 is MDHEN and CDR2 is SYDVKM. The CDR3 nucleotides are TGTGCCAGCAGTAAATTTCAGACAGGGGTGAGGTCCTACGAGCAGTACTTC. Translating gives CASSKFQTGVRSYEQYF.

The V gene is TRBV14, the J gene TRBJ1-2; tentative D call: TRBD1 (6 bases). The CDR3 consists of 14 residues. The germline CDR1 and CDR2 sequences are SGHDN and FVKESK. V lost 9 bases to trimming and J lost 1 base, with 15 bases between them. Written as DNA, the CDR3 is TGTGCCAGTTCCTCGTTCAGGGGTAACTATGGCTACACCTTC. As protein: CASSSFRGNYGYTF.

This chain connects TRBV28 to TRBJ2-2; D is tentatively TRBD1 or TRBD2 (5 bases each). The CDR3 contains 18 residues. V was shortened by 2 bases and J by 1 base, with 17 bases between the two germline ends. Looked up from germline, CDR1 is MDHEN and CDR2 is SYDVKM. As DNA, the CDR3 is TGTGCCAGCAGTTTAGATCGCTGGGGGACGGAGAACACCGGGGAGCTGTTTTTT. This gives the protein CASSLDRWGTENTGELFF. Variable domain in full (rest from reference TRBV28 and TRBJ2-2): DVKVTQSSRYLVKRTGEKVFLECVQDMDHENMFWYRQDPGLGLRLIYFSYDVKMKEKGDIPEGYSVSREKKERFSLILESASTNQTSMYLCASSLDRWGTENTGELFFGEGSRLTVL.

The chain uses TRBV7-9 and TRBJ2-7, with D hard to call. Germline loops: CDR1 SEHNR, CDR2 FQNEAQ (reference sequence). Between the trimmed V and J ends, which lost 2 bases and 2 bases, there was a span of 16 bases. CDR3 size: 16 residues. CDR3 DNA: TGTGCCAGCAGCTTACGAAGAAGGACGGAAACCTACGAGCAGTACTTC. It codes for CASSLRRRTETYEQYF.

V gene TRBV5-1 combines with J gene TRBJ2-3; the match to TRBD1 covers 7 bases. This CDR3 contains 16 residues. Germline V gene sequence: CDR1 SGHRS, CDR2 YFSETQ. With V trimmed by 7 bases and J by 5 bases, 16 bases remained unmatched. CDR3 amino acids: CASSDSTGFFRDTQYF. The CDR3 nucleotides are TGCGCCAGCTCCGACTCGACAGGGTTTTTCAGAGATACGCAGTATTTT.

Points on this clone: Additional DNA sequences in this sample encode the identical CDR3. DNA of the CDR3: TGTGCCAGCCGGAGACTAGCGGTTTCCTACAATGAGCAGTTCTTC. Its translation is CASRRLAVSYNEQFF. This rearrangement joins TRBV27 to TRBJ2-1; 9 bases are shared with TRBD2. The CDR3 is 15 residues long. The ends lost 8 bases at V and 1 base at J; junction bases unmatched: 6. CDR1 is MNHEY, CDR2 SMNVEV, per germline (reference sequence).

J is TRBJ2-1 and V is TRBV18; 8 bases match TRBD2. V lost 2 bases, J lost 10 bases, and 7 bases stayed unmatched. CDR1 and CDR2 (germline): KGHSH, LQKENI. The CDR3 covers 14 residues. The CDR3 sequence is CASSPSGGPREQFF. In DNA, the CDR3 is TGTGCCAGCTCACCATCGGGAGGGCCACGGGAGCAGTTCTTC.

The V and J genes are TRBV15 and TRBJ2-1; D assignment may be TRBD1 or TRBD2 (6 bases each). CDR3 size: 16 residues. Trimming took off 1 base at V and 4 bases at J, with 14 bases between the two ends. Germline CDR1 reads LNHNV; CDR2 reads YYDKDF (reference sequence). The CDR3 sequence: CATSRAWGAAYNEQFF. CDR3 in DNA: TGTGCCACCAGCAGAGCCTGGGGGGCCGCGTACAATGAGCAGTTCTTC. Full variable domain (remainder filled in from reference TRBV15 and TRBJ2-1): DAMVIQNPRYQVTQFGKPVTLSCSQTLNHNVMYWYQQKSSQAPKLLFHYYDKDFNNEADTPDNFQSRRPNTSFCFLDIRSPGLGDTAMYLCATSRAWGAAYNEQFFGPGTRLTVL.

CDR3 amino acids: CASSLIRAGVADTQYF. The CDR3 DNA sequence: TGTGCCAGCAGTTTAATAAGGGCGGGAGTCGCGGATACGCAGTATTTT. The chain combines TRBV28 with TRBJ2-3, with 7 positions matching TRBD2. The germline CDR1 and CDR2 sequences are MDHEN and SYDVKM. The length of the CDR3 is 16 residues. V lost 2 bases and J lost 6; bases outside the gene matches: 11.

V and J are TRBV28 and TRBJ1-3; 8 bases are shared with TRBD1. The CDR3 runs 15 residues. Looked up from germline, CDR1 is MDHEN and CDR2 is SYDVKM. The V segment lost 5 bases and the J segment 4 bases; nucleotides outside the gene matches: 7. CDR3 sequence reads: CASSPRTGPGNTIYF. The CDR3, as DNA: TGTGCCAGCAGTCCTCGGACAGGGCCCGGAAACACCATATATTTT. The variable domain in full, completed from reference TRBV28 and TRBJ1-3, reads DVKVTQSSRYLVKRTGEKVFLECVQDMDHENMFWYRQDPGLGLRLIYFSYDVKMKEKGDIPEGYSVSREKKERFSLILESASTNQTSMYLCASSPRTGPGNTIYFGEGSWLTVV.

V is TRBV7-2 and J is TRBJ1-1; weak D call: TRBD1 (5 bases). This CDR3 has 15 residues. Trimming took off 4 bases at V and 1 base at J, with 13 bases between the two ends. The germline CDR1 and CDR2 sequences are SGHTA and FQGNSA. The CDR3 DNA follows: TGTGCCAGCAGCTCGAGGTCGGGGACGAACACTGAAGCTTTCTTT. Encoded protein: CASSSRSGTNTEAFF.

The chain employs TRBV6-6 and TRBJ2-1; 8 nucleotides line up with TRBD2. Germline V gene lookup returns CDR1 MNHNY and CDR2 SVGAGI (reference sequence). V dropped 3 bases and J dropped 10; count of bases not matched to a gene: 14. The length of the CDR3 is 16 residues. The CDR3 DNA reads as TGTGCCAGCAGTTATATCACGGGAGGGCCGTATTGGGAGCAGTTCTTC. Its protein is CASSYITGGPYWEQFF.

V and J are TRBV5-6 and TRBJ2-1, with 10 bases lining up with TRBD2. The germline gives CDR1 SGHDT, CDR2 YYEEEE. Germline trimming cut 4 bases from V and 5 bases from J; bases unmatched to any gene: 12. The CDR3 has 17 amino acids. The CDR3 sequence: CASSAWPGLATNNEQFF. CDR3 DNA: TGTGCCAGCAGCGCCTGGCCGGGACTAGCGACCAACAATGAGCAGTTCTTC.

A remark on this clone: In the same sample, other DNA sequences code for this CDR3. The chain combines TRBV30 with TRBJ2-1, with 10 bases identical to TRBD2. The CDR3 sequence is 16 residues long. CDR1 is GTSNPN, CDR2 SVGIG, per germline (reference sequence). V lost 3 bases, J lost 2 bases, and 7 bases stayed unmatched. DNA of the CDR3: TGTGCCTGGAGGGAACTCGGACTAGCGGCCTACAATGAGCAGTTCTTC. It translates to CAWRELGLAAYNEQFF.

The rearrangement uses TRBV5-6 and TRBJ2-3; 9 bases map to TRBD2. V lost 6 bases, J lost 0 bases, and 8 bases stayed unmatched. This CDR3 is built from 16 residues. Germline lookup yields CDR1 SGHDT and CDR2 YYEEEE. CDR3 sequence (DNA): TGTGCCAGCAACACAATTAGCGGGAGCAGCACAGATACGCAGTATTTT. It codes for CASNTISGSSTDTQYF.

This clone was seen a single time. The gene calls are TRBV7-6 and TRBJ2-1; 10 bases agree with TRBD2. The CDR3 is 16 amino acids. The ends lost 4 bases at V and 6 bases at J; junction bases unmatched: 9. The germline gives CDR1 SGHVS, CDR2 FNYEAQ. This CDR3 reads CASSSRAGGPANEQFF. CDR3 bases: TGTGCCAGCAGCTCCCGAGCGGGAGGGCCCGCCAATGAGCAGTTCTTC.

This clone was recorded only once. V and J are TRBV4-1 and TRBJ2-2, with unresolved D. The CDR3 length is 18 residues. In germline, CDR1 is MGHRA, CDR2 YSYEKL. Trimming pared 1 base from V and 4 bases from J, leaving 19 bases between. CDR3 sequence (DNA): TGCGCCAGCAGCCAAGTTATACAGCTATACAACCCCACCGGGGAGCTGTTTTTT. The encoded protein is CASSQVIQLYNPTGELFF.

About this clone: Distinct nucleotide sequences in the sample also encode this CDR3. The chain couples TRBV6-5 to TRBJ1-2; D is unclear. The CDR3 has 13 residues. Germline V gene data show CDR1 as MNHEY and CDR2 as SVGAGI. With 5 bases removed from V and 2 bases from J, the gap between germline ends came to 9 bases. CDR3 DNA: TGTGCCAGCAGTGCCCGGGAGAACTATGGCTACACCTTC. Translated: CASSARENYGYTF.

The V call is TRBV6-1, the J call TRBJ1-3, with D possibly TRBD1 on 6 matching bases. There are 15 residues in the CDR3. CDR1 is MNHNS, CDR2 SASEGT, per germline. The V and J ends lost 7 bases and 0 bases respectively, with 13 bases between them. The CDR3: CASTRDTYSGNTIYF. CDR3 DNA: TGTGCCAGCACAAGGGACACCTACTCTGGAAACACCATATATTTT.

The chain recombines TRBV5-1 with TRBJ2-1; D is possibly TRBD2 (5 bases). Germline lookup yields CDR1 SGHRS and CDR2 YFSETQ. Trimming removed 0 bases at V and 7 bases at J, with 14 bases between. The CDR3 extends over 15 amino acids. The chain's CDR3 is CASSLARVGINEQFF. In nucleotides, the CDR3 is TGCGCCAGCAGCTTGGCCCGCGTCGGGATAAATGAGCAGTTCTTC.

The CDR3 DNA sequence: TGTGCCAGCAGCCCGCTAGGGACAGATGGAAACACCATATATTTT. Its protein is CASSPLGTDGNTIYF. The chain has TRBV9 and TRBJ1-3; 7 nucleotides agree with TRBD1. The germline CDR1 and CDR2 sequences are SGDLS and YYNGEE. The CDR3 is 15 residues long. The J segment lost 3 bases and the V segment lost 4 bases, leaving 7 bases of the junction unmatched.